This entry describes one TCR beta chain. The record originates from a study of T cell changes during pregnancy in multiple sclerosis. Only in-frame clones appear in the TCRdb table, and some are missing; sequencing was by immunoSEQ multiplex PCR. The data show tens of thousands of clones, 92% seen once. Germline V CDR1 and CDR2: MDHEN, SYDVKM. The trim removed 10 bases at V and 4 bases at J, leaving 5 bases unmatched. The length of the CDR3 is 13 residues. This chain links TRBV28 with TRBJ2-7, with 12 bases lining up with TRBD2. The sequence was collected from a female donor in good health, enrolled as a control in a pregnancy study. The sequencing used peripheral blood, collected in the second trimester of pregnancy. CDR3 sequence reads: CATLAGGVYEQYF. The CDR3 bases are TGTGCCACCCTAGCGGGAGGGGTTTACGAGCAGTACTTC.